The rows below give T cell receptor beta chains drawn from one sample of a study of cytomegalovirus exposure and HLA in healthy donors. Assay: immunoSEQ multiplex PCR; the TCRdb copy retains only in-frame clones and omits some. The table has approximately 97,000 clones, roughly 95% seen once. The specimen was PBMCs. The receptors were sampled from a woman in her late teens or twenties in good health and CMV-seronegative. Each CDR3 is given with its conserved first and last residue. Each record gives: J gene, D gene, clone size, V gene, CDR3 DNA, CDR3 protein. A D gene is named only where the DNA matches it firmly. Clone size is not always given. Where it is, it says once, few, many or a class for expanded clones.

TRBJ2-3	TRBD2	.	TRBV14	TGTGCCAGCAGCCGCCAACTAGCGGGCGCAGATACGCAGTATTTT	CASSRQLAGADTQYF
TRBJ2-3	.	.	TRBV4-1	TGCGCCAGCAGCCGCTCCCAAGATCTCGAGCGGGCGAGCACAGATACGCAGTATTTT	CASSRSQDLERASTDTQYF
TRBJ2-1	TRBD2	.	TRBV5-1	TGCGCCAGCAGCTTACTAGCGGGAGTCGACAATGAGCAGTTCTTC	CASSLLAGVDNEQFF
TRBJ2-2	.	.	TRBV11-3	TGTGCCAGCAGCTTAGACTATCAAACCGGGGAGCTGTTTTTT	CASSLDYQTGELFF
TRBJ2-1	TRBD1	.	TRBV6-5	TGTGCCAGCAGATTGGACAGGGGCTACAATGAGCAGTTCTTC	CASRLDRGYNEQFF
TRBJ1-2	TRBD1	.	TRBV5-6	TGTGCCAGCATCCTACTTATGACAGGGGGCTATGGCTACACCTTC	CASILLMTGGYGYTF
TRBJ1-2	TRBD1	.	TRBV7-2	TGTGCCAGCAGCTCGGGACAGGCCTATGGCTACACCTTC	CASSSGQAYGYTF
TRBJ1-6	TRBD1	.	TRBV27	TGTGCCAGCAGTCAGGGGACAGGACCTACCTCACCCCTCCACTTT	CASSQGTGPTSPLHF
TRBJ2-7	TRBD1	once	TRBV5-4	TGTGCCAGCAGCCTGACAGGGGGGGGTCCCTACGAGCAGTACTTC	CASSLTGGGPYEQYF
TRBJ2-3	.	.	TRBV5-1	TGCGCCAGCAGCTTGGTAGGGGGAAACCGGGATACGCAGTATTTT	CASSLVGGNRDTQYF
TRBJ2-7	.	.	TRBV11-2	TGTGCCAGCAGCCTCGGGGGCGGGAGCTACGAGCAGTACTTC	CASSLGGGSYEQYF
TRBJ1-6	TRBD1	.	TRBV27	TGTGCCAGCAGTCCTGGGACAGGTGGTTCACCCCTCCACTTT	CASSPGTGGSPLHF
TRBJ1-2	TRBD1	.	TRBV6-6	TGTGCCAGCCAGGGGGCGGTAAGCTATGGCTACACCTTC	CASQGAVSYGYTF
TRBJ1-3	TRBD1	.	TRBV19	TGTGCCAGTAGTCCCCAGGACAGGGGGAGAAACACCATATATTTT	CASSPQDRGRNTIYF
TRBJ2-7	TRBD1	.	TRBV25-1	TGTGCCAGCAGTGAAAACCGGGACAGATACTACGAGCAGTACTTC	CASSENRDRYYEQYF
TRBJ2-1	.	.	TRBV7-9	TGTGCCAGCAGCCGAACAACAAATACAGGGAGTTTAATTCACAATGAGCAGTTCTTC	CASSRTTNTGSLIHNEQFF
TRBJ2-3	TRBD1	.	TRBV19	TGTGCCAGTAGTAGGGGGACAGGGGCCCCAGATACGCAGTATTTT	CASSRGTGAPDTQYF
TRBJ2-1	.	once	TRBV6-1	TGTGCCAGCAGTGCCTCGACTATCAGGAATGAGCAGTTCTTC	CASSASTIRNEQFF
TRBJ2-2	.	.	TRBV19	TGTGCCAGTAGTACGGGGGGCGCGAGAACCGGGGAGCTGTTTTTT	CASSTGGARTGELFF
TRBJ1-2	.	.	TRBV7-9	TGTGCCAGCAGCCACCGACAGGAGGCGGGCTACACCTTC	CASSHRQEAGYTF
TRBJ2-3	.	.	TRBV27	TGTGCCAGCCAGACTCCGGACAGTACAGATACGCAGTATTTT	CASQTPDSTDTQYF
TRBJ2-5	TRBD1	.	TRBV19	TGTGCCAGTAGTACCGCCCCGGACAGGGGGCCTGGTGAGACCCAGTACTTC	CASSTAPDRGPGETQYF
TRBJ2-7	.	.	TRBV10-2	TGCGCCAGCAGTGACTTACAGGGAACCGACCCCTACGAGCAGTACTTC	CASSDLQGTDPYEQYF
TRBJ2-3	TRBD2	.	TRBV4-1	TGCGCCAGCAGCCATTGGACTAGCGGACCCACAGATACGCAGTATTTT	CASSHWTSGPTDTQYF
TRBJ2-2	TRBD2	.	TRBV7-9	TGTGCCAGCAGCCCGGGAGGGACTAGCGCTAACACCGGGGAGCTGTTTTTT	CASSPGGTSANTGELFF
TRBJ1-1	.	.	TRBV6-1	TGTGCCAGCAGGGATTTTCAGGGGAACACTGAAGCTTTCTTT	CASRDFQGNTEAFF
TRBJ1-2	TRBD1	.	TRBV6-1	TGTGCCGTCCGGACAGGGGACTATGGCTACACCTTC	CAVRTGDYGYTF
TRBJ2-3	TRBD2	.	TRBV6-5	TGTGCCAGCAGCCAGACGGGGGGGACAGATACGCAGTATTTT	CASSQTGGTDTQYF
TRBJ2-6	TRBD1	.	TRBV15	TGTGCCACCAGCAGAGATGACAGGGCTGGGGCCAACGTCCTGACTTTC	CATSRDDRAGANVLTF
TRBJ2-7	.	.	TRBV11-3	TGTGCCAGCAGCTTATATAAGGGGATCTACGAGCAGTACTTC	CASSLYKGIYEQYF
TRBJ2-6	TRBD1	.	TRBV5-1	TGCGCCAGCAGCCTTGGCCGGTGGACAGGGGGAGCCGGGGCCAACGTCCTGACTTTC	CASSLGRWTGGAGANVLTF
TRBJ1-1	.	once	TRBV4-3	TGCGCCAGCAGCCAAACAGACCGAACGTCCACTGAAGCTTTCTTT	CASSQTDRTSTEAFF
TRBJ2-1	.	.	TRBV21-1	TGTGCCACCCTGACAGGATCCGATGAGCAGTTCTTC	CATLTGSDEQFF
TRBJ1-1	.	once	TRBV12-2	TGTGCAAGTCGCCCACGACAGGGGGTGAATTATGAAGCTTTCTTT	CASRPRQGVNYEAFF
TRBJ2-7	.	.	TRBV7-2	TGTGCCAGCAGCTTAGGGCAGGGGAGAAAGCAGTACTTC	CASSLGQGRKQYF
TRBJ2-5	TRBD1	.	TRBV29-1	TGCAGCGTTGAAGGACAGGGGGCGGGGGAGACCCAGTACTTC	CSVEGQGAGETQYF
TRBJ2-2	.	.	TRBV7-7	TGTGCTAGCAGCCCCAGACTAGGCGGGGAGCTGTTTTTT	CASSPRLGGELFF
TRBJ2-3	.	.	TRBV6-4	TGTGCCAGCAGTGACTCAGGAAGGGGAACGGCAGATACGCAGTATTTT	CASSDSGRGTADTQYF
TRBJ2-3	TRBD1	.	TRBV4-1	TGCGCCAGCAGCCAAGAAGGAGAGGGGGCGGAAGATACGCAGTATTTT	CASSQEGEGAEDTQYF
TRBJ2-1	TRBD1	.	TRBV10-1	TGCGCCAGCAGTGTCAGGGGGTACAATGAGCAGTTCTTC	CASSVRGYNEQFF
TRBJ2-7	TRBD2	.	TRBV6-1	TGTGCCAGCAGTGTGGGCGGGAGTCTATACGAGCAGTACTTC	CASSVGGSLYEQYF